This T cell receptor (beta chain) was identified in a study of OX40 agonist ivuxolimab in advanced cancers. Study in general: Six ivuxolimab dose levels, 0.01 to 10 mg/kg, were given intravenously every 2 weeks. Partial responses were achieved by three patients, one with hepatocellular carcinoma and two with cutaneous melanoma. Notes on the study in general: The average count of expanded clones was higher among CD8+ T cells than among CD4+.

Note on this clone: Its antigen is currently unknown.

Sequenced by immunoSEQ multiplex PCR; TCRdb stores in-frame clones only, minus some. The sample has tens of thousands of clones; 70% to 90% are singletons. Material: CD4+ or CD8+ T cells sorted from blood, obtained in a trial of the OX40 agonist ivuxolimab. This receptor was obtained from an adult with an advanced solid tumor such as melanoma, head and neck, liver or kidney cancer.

CDR3 sequence reads: CASSSGGAGGNPGTQYF. For the CDR3, the DNA is TGTGCCAGCAGCTCGGGGGGAGCGGGAGGCAACCCAGGGACCCAGTACTTC. The chain links TRBV2 to TRBJ2-5; 9 nucleotides match TRBD2. Germline V gene lookup returns CDR1 SNHLY and CDR2 FYNNEI. This CDR3 contains 17 residues. Unmatched junction bases numbered 18, after V lost 6 bases and J lost 7 bases. The variable domain in full, with the rest retrieved from reference TRBV2 and TRBJ2-5, is EPEVTQTPSHQVTQMGQEVILRCVPISNHLYFYWYRQILGQKVEFLVSFYNNEISEKSEIFDDQFSVERPDGSNFTLKIRSTKLEDSAMYFCASSSGGAGGNPGTQYFGPGTRLLVL.